The rows below give T cell receptor beta chains drawn from one sample of a study of blood T cells in healthy people across ages. Using its own MiXCR run on the 5' RACE reads, TCRdb lists one record per CDR3 protein. The sample consists of 1.5 million to 2 million distinct CDR3 sequences, about 39% of them appearing once. Material: blood. These receptors were collected from a human donor in good health. Both conserved end residues are part of each CDR3. The D gene is left open where the match is weak. Some rows have no size entry. The others give once, few or many, or a class for an expanded clone.

v_gene,d_gene,abundance,j_gene,CDR3aa,CDR3nt
TRBV5-5,TRBD1,NA,TRBJ1-5,CASSLSGTGNGPQHF,TGTGCCAGCAGCCTGTCCGGGACAGGGAACGGGCCCCAGCATTTT
TRBV20-1,NA,NA,TRBJ1-2,CSARSGLTYGYTF,TGCAGTGCTAGAAGCGGACTAACCTATGGCTACACCTTC
TRBV21-1,NA,NA,TRBJ2-1,CASSPRAGVSYNEQFF,TGTGCCAGCAGCCCGAGAGCGGGTGTCTCCTACAATGAGCAGTTCTTC
TRBV4-3,TRBD2,NA,TRBJ2-3,CASSQAASGGAPQYF,TGCGCCAGCAGCCAAGCGGCTAGCGGGGGGGCGCCACAGTATTTT
TRBV6-2/TRBV6-3,NA,NA,TRBJ1-5,CASSVTGGGNQPQHF,TGTGCCAGCAGTGTCACCGGGGGTGGCAATCAGCCCCAGCATTTT
TRBV5-5,NA,many,TRBJ2-1,CASSPTYISYNEQFF,TGTGCCAGCAGCCCTACGTACATCTCCTACAATGAGCAGTTCTTC
TRBV7-2,TRBD2,few,TRBJ2-1,CASSSARGVGQFF,TGTGCCAGCAGCTCCGCTCGGGGGGTGGGGCAGTTCTTC
TRBV29-1,NA,NA,TRBJ2-5,CSVIRSQETQYF,TGCAGCGTCATAAGGAGCCAAGAGACCCAGTACTTC
TRBV29-1,NA,NA,TRBJ1-1,CSGGTNEAFF,TGCAGCGGGGGGACCAATGAAGCTTTCTTT
TRBV18,NA,NA,TRBJ1-1,CASSQRLVNTEAFF,TGTGCCAGCTCACAACGACTGGTGAACACTGAAGCTTTCTTT
TRBV7-6,TRBD1,few,TRBJ2-1,CASSLWTGENEQFF,TGTGCCAGCAGCTTGTGGACAGGGGAAAATGAGCAGTTCTTC
TRBV7-3,TRBD1,NA,TRBJ2-3,CASSWDRGPDTQYF,TGTGCCAGCAGCTGGGACAGGGGGCCAGATACGCAGTATTTT
TRBV6-5,TRBD2,NA,TRBJ2-5,CACGGGETQYF,TGTGCCTGCGGGGGAGGGGAGACCCAGTACTTC
TRBV5-1,NA,few,TRBJ2-7,CASSRGDRDYEQYF,TGCGCCAGCAGCAGGGGGGACCGAGACTACGAGCAGTACTTC
TRBV13,NA,NA,TRBJ2-2,CASSLVGDYTGELFF,TGTGCCAGCAGCTTAGTTGGGGATTACACCGGGGAGCTGTTTTTT
TRBV5-1,NA,few,TRBJ2-5,CASTVDETQYF,TGCGCCAGCACCGTAGACGAGACCCAGTACTTC
TRBV12-3/TRBV12-4,NA,NA,TRBJ1-5,CASALQGRQPQHF,TGTGCCAGCGCCCTGCAGGGGCGTCAGCCCCAGCATTTT
TRBV11-3,TRBD1,NA,TRBJ1-1,CASSRMSGTGAEAFF,TGTGCCAGCAGCCGAATGTCCGGGACAGGGGCTGAAGCTTTCTTT
TRBV5-1,NA,NA,TRBJ1-2,CASSLAREIGGYTF,TGCGCCAGCAGCTTGGCCCGGGAAATCGGGGGCTACACCTTC
TRBV7-7,TRBD2,few,TRBJ2-1,CASSLVAGGPDEQFF,TGTGCTAGCAGCTTAGTCGCGGGGGGGCCCGATGAGCAGTTCTTC
TRBV7-2,NA,NA,TRBJ1-2,CASSLDGLRRDGYTF,TGTGCCAGCAGCTTAGACGGGTTGAGGAGGGATGGCTACACCTTC
TRBV6-5,TRBD1,NA,TRBJ2-7,CASSPKPGQTYEQYF,TGTGCCAGCAGTCCTAAACCGGGACAGACCTACGAGCAGTACTTC
TRBV12-3/TRBV12-4,NA,NA,TRBJ2-3,CASSKLRLSADTQYF,TGTGCCAGCAGCAAATTACGCCTAAGTGCAGATACGCAGTATTTT
TRBV12-3/TRBV12-4,TRBD1,NA,TRBJ1-2,CASSWGQPYGYTF,TGTGCCAGCAGCTGGGGACAGCCATATGGCTACACCTTC
TRBV7-8,NA,few,TRBJ2-7,CASSLGVDSYEQYF,TGTGCCAGCAGCTTAGGGGTAGACTCCTACGAGCAGTACTTC
TRBV27,TRBD1,few,TRBJ1-2,CASSPGQALFGYTF,TGTGCCAGCAGCCCGGGACAGGCCCTTTTTGGCTACACCTTC
TRBV6-2/TRBV6-3,NA,NA,TRBJ1-5,CASSARGEPQHF,TGTGCCAGCAGTGCCCGAGGGGAACCCCAGCATTTT
TRBV20-1,NA,NA,TRBJ1-2,CSARANYGYTF,TGCAGTGCTAGGGCTAACTATGGCTACACCTTC
TRBV5-1,TRBD1,many,TRBJ2-5,CASSYGTAQETQYF,TGTGCCAGCAGTTACGGGACAGCCCAAGAGACCCAGTACTTC
TRBV10-2,TRBD1,NA,TRBJ2-4,CASSESGRGTGIQYF,TGCGCCAGCAGTGAGTCCGGAAGGGGGACAGGGATTCAGTACTTC
TRBV20-1,NA,many,TRBJ2-4,CSASPGPLSPKNIQYF,TGCAGTGCTAGCCCGGGACCTCTATCACCTAAAAACATTCAGTACTTC
TRBV6-1,NA,NA,TRBJ2-1,CASSVGTGGPYNEQFF,TGTGCCAGCAGTGTCGGGACCGGAGGCCCCTACAATGAGCAGTTCTTC
TRBV2,NA,NA,TRBJ1-1,CASTTGTEAFF,TGTGCCAGCACCACGGGGACTGAAGCTTTCTTT
TRBV20-1,NA,NA,TRBJ2-3,CSAMRTEGTDTQYF,TGCAGTGCTATGAGGACAGAGGGCACAGATACGCAGTATTTT
TRBV12-3/TRBV12-4,NA,many,TRBJ2-7,CASSLAGHGYEQYF,TGTGCCAGCAGTTTGGCGGGACACGGGTACGAGCAGTACTTC
TRBV28,NA,many,TRBJ1-5,CASSSPGQPQHF,TGTGCCAGCAGTTCCCCCGGCCAGCCCCAGCATTTT
TRBV9,NA,NA,TRBJ2-2,CASTGTGFTGELFF,TGTGCCAGCACCGGGACCGGGTTCACCGGGGAGCTGTTTTTT
TRBV4-1,NA,NA,TRBJ1-4,CASSLSLTAEKLFF,TGCGCCAGCAGCCTATCCTTAACAGCTGAAAAACTGTTTTTT
TRBV5-5,TRBD1,NA,TRBJ2-5,CASSLANPGTGGRPQYF,TGTGCCAGCAGCTTGGCCAACCCGGGGACAGGGGGGAGACCTCAGTACTTC
TRBV10-3,TRBD1,few,TRBJ2-1,CAISRSPTGSPYNEQFF,TGTGCCATCAGTCGTTCTCCGACAGGGAGTCCCTACAATGAGCAGTTCTTC